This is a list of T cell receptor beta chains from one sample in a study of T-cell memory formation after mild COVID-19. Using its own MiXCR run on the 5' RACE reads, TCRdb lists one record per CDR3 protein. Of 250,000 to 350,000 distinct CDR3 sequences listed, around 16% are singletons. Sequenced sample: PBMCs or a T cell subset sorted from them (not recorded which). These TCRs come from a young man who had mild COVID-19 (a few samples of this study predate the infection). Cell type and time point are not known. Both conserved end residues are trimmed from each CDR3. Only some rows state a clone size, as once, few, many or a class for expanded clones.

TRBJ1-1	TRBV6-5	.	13	ASSYFTGGGTEAF
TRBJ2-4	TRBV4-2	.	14	ASSQDESGFENIQY
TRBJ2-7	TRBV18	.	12	ASSPSAKLYEQY
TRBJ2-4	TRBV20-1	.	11	SAREGAPNIQY
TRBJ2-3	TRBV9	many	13	ASSVVAGSTDTQY
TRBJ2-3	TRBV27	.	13	ASSLWGGFTDTQY
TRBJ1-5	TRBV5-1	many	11	ASAQGFNQPQH
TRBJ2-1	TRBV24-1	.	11	ATSAGSYNEQF
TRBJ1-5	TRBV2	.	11	ASSVYLGEPQH
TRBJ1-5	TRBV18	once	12	ASSNQDSNQPQH
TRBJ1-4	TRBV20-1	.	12	SAPRSRGGEKLF
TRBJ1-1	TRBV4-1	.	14	ASSHLGTVANTEAF
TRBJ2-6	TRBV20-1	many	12	SAPMSSGANVLT
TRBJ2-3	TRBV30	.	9	AWVGTDTQY
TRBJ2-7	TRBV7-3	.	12	ASSRTPQGGEQY
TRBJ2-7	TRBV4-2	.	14	ASSQEGRLGRYEQY
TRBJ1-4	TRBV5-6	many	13	ASSFRDRLNEKLF
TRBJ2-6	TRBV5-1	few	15	ASSLVGQGAGANVLT
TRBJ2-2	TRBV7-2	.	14	ASRYTGTGNTGELF
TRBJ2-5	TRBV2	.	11	ASSGTTQETQY
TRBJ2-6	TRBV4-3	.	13	ASSQQYPGANVLT
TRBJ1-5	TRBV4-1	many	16	ASSQVFYGGGGNQPQH
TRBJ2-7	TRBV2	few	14	AIIGLAGAITYEQY
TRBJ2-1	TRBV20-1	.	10	SLPGLYNEQF
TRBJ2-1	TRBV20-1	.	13	SAAPPWGGRNEQF
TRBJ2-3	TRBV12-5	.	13	ASVPYGGRADTQY
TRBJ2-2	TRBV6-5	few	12	ASSSRQGAGELF
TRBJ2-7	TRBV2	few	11	ASKVRGGDEQY
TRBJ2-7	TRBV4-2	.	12	ASSQDIGTYEQY
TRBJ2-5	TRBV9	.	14	ASSVEGGGAGETQY
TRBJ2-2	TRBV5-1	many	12	ASSSGGGGGELF
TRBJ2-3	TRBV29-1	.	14	SVDHPDGDNTDTQY
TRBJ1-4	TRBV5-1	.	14	ASSLDEGAVYEKLF
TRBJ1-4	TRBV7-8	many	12	ASSLTGNSEKLF
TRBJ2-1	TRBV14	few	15	ASSPGRLVSSYNEQF